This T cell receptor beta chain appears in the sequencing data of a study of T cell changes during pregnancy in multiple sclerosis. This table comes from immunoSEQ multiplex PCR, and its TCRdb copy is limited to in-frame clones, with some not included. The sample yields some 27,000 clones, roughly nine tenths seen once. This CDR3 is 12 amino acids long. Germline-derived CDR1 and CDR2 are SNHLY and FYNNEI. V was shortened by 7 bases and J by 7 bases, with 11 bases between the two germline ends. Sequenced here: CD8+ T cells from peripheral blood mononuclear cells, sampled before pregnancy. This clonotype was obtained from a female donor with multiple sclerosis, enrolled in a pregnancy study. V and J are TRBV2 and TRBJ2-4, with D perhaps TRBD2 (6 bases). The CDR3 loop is CASTGERNIQYF. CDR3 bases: TGTGCCAGCACGGGGGAGCGGAACATTCAGTACTTC.